This T cell receptor (beta chain) was sequenced for a study of blood T cell repertoires in COVID-19. Study-wide background: Sites in the United States, Italy and Spain provided acute and convalescent COVID-19 samples. In each case, the material was cDNA or gDNA derived from T cells, B-cell-depleted T cells, or PBMCs.

The CDR3 consists of 16 residues. Per germline, CDR1 KGHSH and CDR2 LQKENI. Trimming removed 4 bases at V and 3 bases at J, with 15 bases between. In the authors' workflow: Nucleated cell counts were estimated from reference gene primer amplification. Sequenced by immunoSEQ multiplex PCR; TCRdb stores in-frame clones only, minus some. V, J and clone size derive from that table, while D and trimming were established from the DNA sequence. Among 300,000 to 350,000 clones, around 88% were seen once, and the ten largest hold 2.5% to 3%. The sequence was collected from a man aged 25 to 45 with active or convalescent COVID-19. The genes are TRBV18 and TRBJ1-4, with unresolved D. Source material: peripheral blood. Here the CDR3 DNA reads TGTGCCAGCTCACTCCGAGTCTACAGTGCTAATGAAAAACTGTTTTTT. It encodes CASSLRVYSANEKLFF.